This record concerns one TCR beta chain sequence. The sample comes from a study of blood T cell repertoires in COVID-19. Study in general: Nucleic acid was either cDNA or gDNA, and it came from T cells, B-cell-depleted T cells, or PBMCs.

Source study methods: Using reference gene primer amplification, nucleated cell counts were estimated. Using immunoSEQ multiplex PCR, the repertoire was profiled, and TCRdb retains in-frame clones only, with some absent. For V, J and clone size, that table is used; D and trimming come from the DNA. The sample lists 55,000 to 80,000 clones; around four fifths were seen once. The germline gives CDR1 SGHTA, CDR2 FQGNSA. Trimming took 2 bases from V and 2 from J; bases not matched to a gene: 4. This CDR3 is 17 amino acids long. The rearrangement uses TRBV7-2 and TRBJ1-5, with TRBD1 matching over 12 bases. This receptor was obtained from a man in his fifties or sixties with active COVID-19. Sequenced material: peripheral blood. The CDR3 sequence: CASSLKGQGAGNQPQHF. The CDR3 DNA follows: TGTGCCAGCAGCTTAAAGGGACAGGGGGCTGGCAATCAGCCCCAGCATTTT.